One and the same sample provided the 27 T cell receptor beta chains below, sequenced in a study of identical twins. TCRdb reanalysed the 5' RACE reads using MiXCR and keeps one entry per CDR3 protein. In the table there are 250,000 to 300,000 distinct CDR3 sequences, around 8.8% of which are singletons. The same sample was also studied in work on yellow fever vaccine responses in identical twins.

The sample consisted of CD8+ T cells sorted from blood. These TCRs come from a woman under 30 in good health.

The CDR3 DNA reads TGTGCCAGCAGTTTCCAGGGCGCAATGACAACCGGGGAGCTGTTTTTT. Protein product: CASSFQGAMTTGELFF. V is TRBV12-3 or TRBV12-4 and J is TRBJ2-2, with D tentatively TRBD1 (5 bases). V was pared by 3 bases and J by 5 bases, with 16 bases between. The CDR3 totals 16 residues.

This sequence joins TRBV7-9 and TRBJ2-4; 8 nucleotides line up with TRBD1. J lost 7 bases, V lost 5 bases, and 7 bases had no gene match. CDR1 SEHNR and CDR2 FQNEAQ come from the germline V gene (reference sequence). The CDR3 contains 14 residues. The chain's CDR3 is CASSVGQGGNIQYF. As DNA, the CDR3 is TGTGCCAGCAGCGTCGGACAGGGCGGTAACATTCAGTACTTC.

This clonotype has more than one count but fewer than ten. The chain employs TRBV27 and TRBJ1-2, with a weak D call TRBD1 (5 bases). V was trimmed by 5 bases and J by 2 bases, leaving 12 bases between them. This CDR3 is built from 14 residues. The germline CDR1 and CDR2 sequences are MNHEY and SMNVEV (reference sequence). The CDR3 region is CASSENRDNYGYTF. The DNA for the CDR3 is TGTGCCAGCAGTGAGAACCGGGACAACTATGGCTACACCTTC.

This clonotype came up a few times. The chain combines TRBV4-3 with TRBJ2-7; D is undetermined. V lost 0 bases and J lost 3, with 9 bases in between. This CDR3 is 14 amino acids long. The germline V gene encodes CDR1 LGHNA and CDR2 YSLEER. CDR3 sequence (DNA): TGCGCCAGCAGCCAAGATAAACTTAACTACGAGCAGTACTTC. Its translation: CASSQDKLNYEQYF.

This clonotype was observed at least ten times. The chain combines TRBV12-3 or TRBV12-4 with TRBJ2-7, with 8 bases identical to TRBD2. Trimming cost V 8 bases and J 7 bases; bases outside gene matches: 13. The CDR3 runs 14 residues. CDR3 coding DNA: TGTGCCAGCTCAAGCGGGAGCACTTCGGATGAGCAGTACTTC. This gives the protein CASSSGSTSDEQYF.

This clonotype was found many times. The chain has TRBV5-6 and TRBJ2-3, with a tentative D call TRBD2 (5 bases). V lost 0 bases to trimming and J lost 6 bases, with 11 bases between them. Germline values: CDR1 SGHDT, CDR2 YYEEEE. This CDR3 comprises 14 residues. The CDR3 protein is CASSLAGGSDTQYF. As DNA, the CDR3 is TGTGCCAGCAGCTTGGCCGGAGGTTCTGATACGCAGTATTTT.

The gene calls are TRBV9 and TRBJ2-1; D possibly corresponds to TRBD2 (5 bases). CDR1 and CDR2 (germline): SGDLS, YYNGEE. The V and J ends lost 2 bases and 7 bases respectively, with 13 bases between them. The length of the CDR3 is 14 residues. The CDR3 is CASSVVSGGNEQFF. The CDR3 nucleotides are TGTGCCAGCAGCGTTGTCTCAGGAGGTAATGAGCAGTTCTTC.

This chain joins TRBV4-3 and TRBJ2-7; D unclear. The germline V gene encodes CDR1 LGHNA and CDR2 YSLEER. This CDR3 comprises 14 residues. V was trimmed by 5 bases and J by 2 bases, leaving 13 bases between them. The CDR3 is CASSAAFSAYEQYF. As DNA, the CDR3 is TGCGCCAGCAGCGCGGCATTCTCTGCCTACGAGCAGTACTTC.

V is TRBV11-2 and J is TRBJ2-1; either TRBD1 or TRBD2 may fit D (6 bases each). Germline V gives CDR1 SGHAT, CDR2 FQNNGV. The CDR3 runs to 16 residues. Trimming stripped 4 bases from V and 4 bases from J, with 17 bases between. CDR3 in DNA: TGTGCCAGCAGCTCCCCCTTAGGGGGGATTTACAATGAGCAGTTCTTC. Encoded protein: CASSSPLGGIYNEQFF. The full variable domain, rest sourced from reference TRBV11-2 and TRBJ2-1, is EAGVAQSPRYKIIEKRQSVAFWCNPISGHATLYWYQQILGQGPKLLIQFQNNGVVDDSQLPKDRFSAERLKGVDSTLKIQPAKLEDSAVYLCASSSPLGGIYNEQFFGPGTRLTVL.

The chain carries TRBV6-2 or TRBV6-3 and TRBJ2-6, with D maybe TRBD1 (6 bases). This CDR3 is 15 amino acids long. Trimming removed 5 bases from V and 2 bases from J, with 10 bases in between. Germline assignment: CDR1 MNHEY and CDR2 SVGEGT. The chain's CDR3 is CASSPGTTGANVLTF. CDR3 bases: TGTGCCAGCAGTCCGGGGACAACTGGGGCCAACGTCCTGACTTTC.

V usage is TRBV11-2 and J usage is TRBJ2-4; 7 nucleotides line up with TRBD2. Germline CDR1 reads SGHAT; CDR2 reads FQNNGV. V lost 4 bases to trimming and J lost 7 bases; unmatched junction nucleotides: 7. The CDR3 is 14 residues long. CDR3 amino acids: CASSSIDGGNIQYF. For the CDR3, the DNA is TGTGCCAGCAGCTCCATTGACGGGGGGAACATTCAGTACTTC.

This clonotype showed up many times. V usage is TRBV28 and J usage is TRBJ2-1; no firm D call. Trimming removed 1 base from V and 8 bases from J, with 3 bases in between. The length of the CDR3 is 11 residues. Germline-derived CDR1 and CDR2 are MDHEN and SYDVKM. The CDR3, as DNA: TGTGCCAGCAGTTTATTATATGAGCAGTTCTTC. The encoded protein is CASSLLYEQFF.

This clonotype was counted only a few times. The CDR3 sequence is CASSTGSGGGETQYF. The CDR3 DNA sequence: TGCGCCAGCAGCACCGGGAGCGGGGGGGGAGAGACCCAGTACTTC. The chain carries TRBV4-3 and TRBJ2-5, with 10 bases matching TRBD2. CDR3 length: 15 amino acids. The germline V gene has CDR1 LGHNA and CDR2 YSLEER. V shed 5 bases and J 4 bases; nucleotides not matched to a gene: 7.

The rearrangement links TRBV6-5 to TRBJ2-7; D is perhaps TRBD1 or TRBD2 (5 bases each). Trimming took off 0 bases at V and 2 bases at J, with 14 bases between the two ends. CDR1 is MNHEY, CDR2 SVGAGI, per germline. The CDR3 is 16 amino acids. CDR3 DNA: TGTGCCAGCAGTTACTCGATGTTGGGGGAACCCTACGAGCAGTACTTC. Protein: CASSYSMLGEPYEQYF.

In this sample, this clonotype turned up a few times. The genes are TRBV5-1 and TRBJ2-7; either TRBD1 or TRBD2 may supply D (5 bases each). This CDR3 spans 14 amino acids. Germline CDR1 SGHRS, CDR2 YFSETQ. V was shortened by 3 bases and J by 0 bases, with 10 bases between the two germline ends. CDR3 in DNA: TGCGCCAGCAGCTGGGGACGTAACTCCTACGAGCAGTACTTC. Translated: CASSWGRNSYEQYF.

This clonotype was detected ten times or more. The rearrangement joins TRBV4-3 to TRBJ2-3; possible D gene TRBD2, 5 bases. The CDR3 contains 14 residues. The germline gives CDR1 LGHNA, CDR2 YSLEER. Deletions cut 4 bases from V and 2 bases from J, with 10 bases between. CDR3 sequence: CASSLGSDTDTQYF. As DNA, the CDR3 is TGCGCCAGCAGCCTCGGTAGCGACACAGATACGCAGTATTTT.

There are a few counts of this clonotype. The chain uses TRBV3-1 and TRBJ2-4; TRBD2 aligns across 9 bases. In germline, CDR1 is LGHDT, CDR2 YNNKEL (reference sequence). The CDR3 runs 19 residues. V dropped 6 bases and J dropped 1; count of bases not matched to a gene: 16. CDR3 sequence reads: CASRDTRLAVEGAKNIQYF. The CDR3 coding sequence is TGTGCCAGCAGAGATACACGACTAGCGGTCGAGGGGGCCAAAAACATTCAGTACTTC. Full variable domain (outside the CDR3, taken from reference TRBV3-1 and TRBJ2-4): DTAVSQTPKYLVTQMGNDKSIKCEQNLGHDTMYWYKQDSKKFLKIMFSYNNKELIINETVPNRFSPKSPDKAHLNLHINSLELGDSAVYFCASRDTRLAVEGAKNIQYFGAGTRLSVL.

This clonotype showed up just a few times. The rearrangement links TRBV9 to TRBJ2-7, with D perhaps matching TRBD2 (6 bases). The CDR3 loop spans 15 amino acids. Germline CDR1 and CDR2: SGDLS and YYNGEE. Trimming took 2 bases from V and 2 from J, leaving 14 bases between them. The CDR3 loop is CASSVGGLKTYEQYF. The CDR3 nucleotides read TGTGCCAGCAGCGTTGGAGGGTTAAAGACCTACGAGCAGTACTTC.

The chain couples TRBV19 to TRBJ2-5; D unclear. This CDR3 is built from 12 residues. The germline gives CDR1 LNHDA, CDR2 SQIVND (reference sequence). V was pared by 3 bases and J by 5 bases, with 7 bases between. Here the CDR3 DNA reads TGTGCCAGTAGTATGGAATCGGAGACCCAGTACTTC. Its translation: CASSMESETQYF. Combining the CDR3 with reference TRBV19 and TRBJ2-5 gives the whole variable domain DGGITQSPKYLFRKEGQNVTLSCEQNLNHDAMYWYRQDPGQGLRLIYYSQIVNDFQKGDIAEGYSVSREKKESFPLTVTSAQKNPTAFYLCASSMESETQYFGPGTRLLVL.

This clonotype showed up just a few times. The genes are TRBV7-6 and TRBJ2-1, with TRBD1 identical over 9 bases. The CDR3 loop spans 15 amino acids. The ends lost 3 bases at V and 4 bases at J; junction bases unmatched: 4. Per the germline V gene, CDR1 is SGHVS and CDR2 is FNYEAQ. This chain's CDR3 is CASSFRGQGYNEQFF. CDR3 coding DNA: TGTGCCAGCAGCTTTAGGGGACAGGGTTACAATGAGCAGTTCTTC.

CDR3 coding DNA: TGTGCCAGCAGCTGGATAGCGGGGCCATACGACGAGCAGTTCTTC. Translating gives CASSWIAGPYDEQFF. The chain employs TRBV11-2 and TRBJ2-1, with 8 bases that match TRBD2. Per germline, CDR1 SGHAT and CDR2 FQNNGV. Trimming removed 4 bases from V and 10 bases from J; junction bases left unmatched: 12. CDR3 length: 15 residues. Drawing the rest from reference TRBV11-2 and TRBJ2-1, the complete variable domain is EAGVAQSPRYKIIEKRQSVAFWCNPISGHATLYWYQQILGQGPKLLIQFQNNGVVDDSQLPKDRFSAERLKGVDSTLKIQPAKLEDSAVYLCASSWIAGPYDEQFFGPGTRLTVL.

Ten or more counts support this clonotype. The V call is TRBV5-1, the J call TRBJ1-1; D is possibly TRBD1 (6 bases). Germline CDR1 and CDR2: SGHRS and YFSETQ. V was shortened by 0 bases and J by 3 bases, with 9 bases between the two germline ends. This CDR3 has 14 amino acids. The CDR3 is CASSLEGGYTEAFF. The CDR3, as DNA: TGCGCCAGCAGCTTGGAGGGGGGGTACACTGAAGCTTTCTTT.

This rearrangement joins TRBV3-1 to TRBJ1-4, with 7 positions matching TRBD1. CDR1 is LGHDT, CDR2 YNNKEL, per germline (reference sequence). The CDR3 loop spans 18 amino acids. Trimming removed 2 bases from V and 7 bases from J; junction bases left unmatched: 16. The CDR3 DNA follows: TGTGCCAGCAGCCAACTCGACAGGGTAGATTTTTCAGGTGAAAAACTGTTTTTT. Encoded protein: CASSQLDRVDFSGEKLFF.

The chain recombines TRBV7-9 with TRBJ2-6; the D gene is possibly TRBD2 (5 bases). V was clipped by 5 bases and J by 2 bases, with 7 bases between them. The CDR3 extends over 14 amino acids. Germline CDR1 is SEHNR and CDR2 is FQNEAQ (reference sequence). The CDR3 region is CASSPGAGANVLTF. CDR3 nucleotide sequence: TGTGCCAGCAGCCCCGGGGCTGGGGCCAACGTCCTGACTTTC.

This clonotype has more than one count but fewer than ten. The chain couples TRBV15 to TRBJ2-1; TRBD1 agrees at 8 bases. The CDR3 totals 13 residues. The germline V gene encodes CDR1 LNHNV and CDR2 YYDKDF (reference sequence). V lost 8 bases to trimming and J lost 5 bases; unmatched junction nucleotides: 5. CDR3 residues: CATSDRDDNEQFF. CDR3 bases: TGTGCCACCTCGGACAGGGACGACAATGAGCAGTTCTTC. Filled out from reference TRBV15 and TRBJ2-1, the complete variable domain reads DAMVIQNPRYQVTQFGKPVTLSCSQTLNHNVMYWYQQKSSQAPKLLFHYYDKDFNNEADTPDNFQSRRPNTSFCFLDIRSPGLGDTAMYLCATSDRDDNEQFFGPGTRLTVL.

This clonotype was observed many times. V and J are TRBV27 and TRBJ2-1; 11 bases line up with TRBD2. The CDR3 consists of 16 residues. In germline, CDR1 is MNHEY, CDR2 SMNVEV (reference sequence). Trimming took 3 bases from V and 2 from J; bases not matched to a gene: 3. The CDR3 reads CASSFLAGGTYNEQFF. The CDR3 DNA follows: TGTGCCAGCAGTTTCCTAGCGGGAGGCACCTACAATGAGCAGTTCTTC.

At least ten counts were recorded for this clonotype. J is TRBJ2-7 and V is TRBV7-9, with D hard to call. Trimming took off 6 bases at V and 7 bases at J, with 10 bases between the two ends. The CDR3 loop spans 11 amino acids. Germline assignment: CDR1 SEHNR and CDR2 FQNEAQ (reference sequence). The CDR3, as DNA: TGTGCCAGCAGTCCCGGCCGAGAGCAGTACTTC. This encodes CASSPGREQYF. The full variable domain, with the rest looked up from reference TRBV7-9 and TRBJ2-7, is DTGVSQNPRHKITKRGQNVTFRCDPISEHNRLYWYRQTLGQGPEFLTYFQNEAQLEKSRLLSDRFSAERPKGSFSTLEIQRTEQGDSAMYLCASSPGREQYFGPGTRLTVT.